The following is a T cell receptor (beta chain) sequence with its context. Its matching antigen is unknown. These data are taken from a study of tumor and adjacent non-tumor tissue in lung cancer. General study findings and limits: Tumor repertoires had a smaller top 100 clone share than normal lung. Compared with tumor, normal lung showed significantly lower TCR diversity.

The library came from three nested PCR rounds adapted from ARM-PCR protocols. TCRdb re-analysed the multiplex PCR reads in MiXCR, keeping a single row per CDR3 protein. The sample includes over 85,000 distinct CDR3 sequences, over 70% of them seen just once. This sample's RNA came from whole unsorted tissue. Germline CDR1 is MNHEY and CDR2 is SVGAGI. The CDR3 sequence is 15 residues long. The source of this sequence is a man in his sixties or seventies with non-small cell lung cancer. The sequenced sample consisted of lung tumor tissue. V usage is TRBV6-5 and J usage is TRBJ2-7; 7 nucleotides match TRBD2. The CDR3: CATGRRLAGSYEQYF. DNA for the CDR3: TGTGCAACCGGAAGGAGACTAGCAGGTTCTTACGAGCAGTACTTC.